This entry concerns a single TCR beta chain. Its antigen is unknown. With V trimmed by 2 bases and J by 5 bases, 6 bases remained unmatched. Germline CDR1 and CDR2: SGHDT and YYEEEE. The CDR3 consists of 15 residues. This specimen belongs to a study of cytomegalovirus exposure and HLA in healthy donors. Study in general: According to later analysis, the same platform produced the approximately 120 validation and several hundred first-cohort repertoires.

Sequencing used immunoSEQ multiplex PCR; TCRdb keeps in-frame clones, though not all of them. The sample lists more than 150,000 clones, around 81% occurring once. Study-wide points: It was 150 to 200 TCR beta chains that were listed as cytomegalovirus-associated. TCR sequences were mostly rare, though some public TCRs occurred in many donors.

The clonotype originates from a young woman in good health and CMV-seropositive. This rearrangement joins TRBV5-6 to TRBJ1-2; 10 nucleotides align to TRBD1. Sequencing was done on a sample of PBMCs. CDR3 region: CASSLPGTGVYGYTF. In DNA, the CDR3 is TGTGCCAGCAGCTTACCCGGGACAGGGGTATATGGCTACACCTTC.